These T cell receptor beta chains were read from a single sample in a study of breast tumors, draining lymph nodes, adjacent tissues. One entry per CDR3 protein, called by TCRdb with MiXCR from the multiplex PCR reads. Found here are under 150,000 distinct CDR3 sequences, around 22% of them singletons; the top ten hold around 2.6%. Material for sequencing was axillary lymph node tissue. The source is a female donor with breast cancer. Some clones in this sample may be carry-over from other donors' samples. Each CDR3 is given with its conserved first and last residue. D genes are given only for firm matches. Size values are once, few and many counts, or a class for expanded clones, and some rows have none.

CDR3 protein	CDR3 DNA	J gene	clone size	V gene	D gene
CATRSTGGTQYF	TGTGCCACCAGGTCTACAGGGGGGACCCAGTACTTC	TRBJ2-5	many	TRBV24-1	TRBD1
CAWSAMDRGNQPQHF	TGTGCCTGGAGTGCGATGGACAGGGGTAATCAGCCCCAGCATTTT	TRBJ1-5	many	TRBV30	TRBD1
CASRINRNTGELFF	TGTGCCAGTCGTATTAATCGGAACACCGGGGAGCTGTTTTTT	TRBJ2-2	NA	TRBV19	NA
CASSPQGSQETQYF	TGTGCCAGCTCACCACAGGGCAGCCAAGAGACCCAGTACTTC	TRBJ2-5	many	TRBV18	NA
CASRYSGETQYF	TGTGCCAGCAGATACAGCGGGGAGACCCAGTACTTC	TRBJ2-5	many	TRBV7-8	NA
CAWIDELNEQYF	TGTGCCTGGATTGATGAACTTAACGAGCAGTACTTC	TRBJ2-7	many	TRBV30	NA
CASSRGQGNEQFF	TGTGCCAGCAGTCGAGGACAGGGTAATGAGCAGTTCTTC	TRBJ2-1	many	TRBV6-5	TRBD1
CAGSPPTASGANVLTF	TGTGCCGGCAGCCCCCCCACGGCCTCTGGGGCCAACGTCCTGACTTTC	TRBJ2-6	NA	TRBV7-9	NA
CASTQPQGNYEQYF	TGTGCCAGCACCCAACCACAGGGAAACTACGAGCAGTACTTC	TRBJ2-7	many	TRBV6-2/TRBV6-3	NA
CASSRGQGNSPLHF	TGTGCCAGCAGCCGGGGACAGGGAAATTCACCCCTCCACTTT	TRBJ1-6	many	TRBV3-1	TRBD1
CASSEMNRADTQYF	TGTGCCAGCAGTGAAATGAATAGGGCAGATACGCAGTATTTT	TRBJ2-3	many	TRBV6-1	NA
CSAREGTQLNQPQHF	TGCAGTGCTAGAGAAGGGACTCAACTCAATCAGCCCCAGCATTTT	TRBJ1-5	many	TRBV20-1	NA
CASSYSWDRANNQPQHF	TGTGCCAGCAGTTACTCCTGGGACAGGGCCAACAATCAGCCCCAGCATTTT	TRBJ1-5	many	TRBV6-2/TRBV6-3	TRBD1
CASSLSGGRDNEQFF	TGTGCCAGCAGCTTAAGCGGGGGGAGGGACAATGAGCAGTTCTTC	TRBJ2-1	many	TRBV7-2	TRBD2
CSARGGTYNEQFF	TGCAGTGCTAGGGGCGGGACCTACAATGAGCAGTTCTTC	TRBJ2-1	many	TRBV20-1	NA
CASSASSRDPRGAGELFF	TGCGCCAGCAGTGCTTCATCCCGGGACCCCCGCGGGGCCGGGGAGCTGTTTTTT	TRBJ2-2	many	TRBV5-1	NA
CSAPPTLAGDEQYF	TGCAGTGCCCCCCCAACACTAGCGGGAGACGAGCAGTACTTC	TRBJ2-7	many	TRBV20-1	TRBD2
CASSLELASSYNEQFF	TGCGCCAGCAGCTTGGAACTAGCGTCTTCCTACAATGAGCAGTTCTTC	TRBJ2-1	many	TRBV5-1	TRBD2
CASSQGLGAIGRDYEQYF	TGTGCCAGCAGCCAAGGACTTGGGGCCATAGGGAGGGATTACGAGCAGTACTTC	TRBJ2-7	NA	TRBV3-1	TRBD2
CASVSVRSYNEQFF	TGTGCCAGCGTAAGTGTTCGCTCCTACAATGAGCAGTTCTTC	TRBJ2-1	many	TRBV7-2	NA
CASSPSGQINEKLFF	TGTGCCAGCAGTCCATCGGGACAGATCAATGAAAAACTGTTTTTT	TRBJ1-4	NA	TRBV28	TRBD1
CASSEDRVNYGYTF	TGTGCCAGCAGTGAGGACAGGGTAAACTATGGCTACACCTTC	TRBJ1-2	few	TRBV28	TRBD1
CASSLMVYNEQFF	TGTGCCAGCAGCTTAATGGTTTATAATGAGCAGTTCTTC	TRBJ2-1	NA	TRBV7-9	NA
CASSPPNTDTQYF	TGTGCCAGCTCACCACCAAACACAGATACGCAGTATTTT	TRBJ2-3	many	TRBV18	NA
CATRPGGRPREDTQYF	TGTGCCACCAGACCGGGAGGGCGGCCGCGGGAAGATACGCAGTATTTT	TRBJ2-3	NA	TRBV28	TRBD2
CSARNDRGSYEQYF	TGCAGTGCTAGGAATGACAGGGGCTCCTACGAGCAGTACTTC	TRBJ2-7	many	TRBV20-1	TRBD1
CSARFGGMGGTDTQYF	TGCAGTGCAAGATTCGGGGGGATGGGGGGCACAGATACGCAGTATTTT	TRBJ2-3	many	TRBV20-1	TRBD2
CATSTLGQGDRYF	TGTGCCACCAGCACCCTCGGACAGGGGGATAGGTACTTC	TRBJ2-7	many	TRBV15	TRBD1
CASSPQVGTGELFF	TGTGCCAGCTCACCCCAAGTGGGCACCGGGGAGCTGTTTTTT	TRBJ2-2	few	TRBV18	NA
CASSQGTSGGNEQFF	TGTGCCAGCAGCCAAGGGACTAGCGGGGGCAATGAGCAGTTCTTC	TRBJ2-1	many	TRBV14	TRBD2
CASGYLYEQYF	TGTGCCAGCGGTTACCTCTACGAGCAGTACTTC	TRBJ2-7	NA	TRBV6-2/TRBV6-3	NA
CASSQDQAVSETQYF	TGCGCCAGCAGCCAAGATCAGGCAGTATCAGAGACCCAGTACTTC	TRBJ2-5	many	TRBV4-3	NA
CASSPGTPSHYGYTF	TGTGCCAGCAGTCCCGGGACACCTTCTCACTATGGCTACACCTTC	TRBJ1-2	many	TRBV12-3/TRBV12-4	NA
CASSYPAARGRPYEQFF	TGTGCCAGCAGTTACCCCGCTGCCAGGGGGCGCCCTTATGAGCAGTTCTTC	TRBJ2-1	many	TRBV6-6	TRBD1
CSAKTSGSTGELFF	TGCAGTGCGAAGACTAGCGGGAGCACCGGGGAGCTGTTTTTT	TRBJ2-2	many	TRBV20-1	TRBD2
CSARSRGAGGRYNEQFF	TGCAGTGCTAGATCCAGGGGCGCGGGAGGGCGATACAATGAGCAGTTCTTC	TRBJ2-1	many	TRBV20-1	TRBD2